A selection of T cell receptor beta chains follows, all from one sample in a study of T cells in Graves' hyperthyroidism and ophthalmopathy. MiXCR, applied by TCRdb to the multiplex PCR reads, yields one record per CDR3 protein. Of about 350,000 distinct CDR3 sequences detected, about 15% appear once; the ten largest clones hold about 26%. The specimen was blood. The receptors stem from a woman in her 30s with Graves' hyperthyroidism. Each CDR3 is given with its conserved first and last residue. The D gene is left open where the match is weak. Clone size is stated in some rows and not others, as once, few, many or a class when expanded.

v_call	j_call	clone_size	d_call	cdr3_nt	cdr3_aa
TRBV19	TRBJ2-5	many	NA	TGTGCCAGTGGCACGTACCAAGAGACCCAGTACTTC	CASGTYQETQYF
TRBV3-1	TRBJ2-1	few	TRBD2	TGTGCCAGCAGCCCCTTCCCTAGCGGGAACTACAATGAGCAGTTCTTC	CASSPFPSGNYNEQFF
TRBV18	TRBJ2-2	NA	NA	TGTGCCAGCTCATCCATGGGCGGCGGGGAGCTGTTTTTT	CASSSMGGGELFF
TRBV9	TRBJ2-7	few	NA	TGTGCCAGCAGCGTAGTTAGTTTCTACGAGCAGTACTTC	CASSVVSFYEQYF
TRBV2	TRBJ1-1	NA	TRBD1	TGTGCCAGCAGCTACACAGGGGTAGCTTTCTTT	CASSYTGVAFF
TRBV6-1	TRBJ2-1	many	TRBD2	TGTGCCAGCAGTGGACTAGCGGCCGGTGAGCAGTTCTTC	CASSGLAAGEQFF
TRBV7-8	TRBJ2-1	many	TRBD2	TGTGCCAGCAGATTTGAGCGGGAGCCCTACAATGAGCAGTTCTTC	CASRFEREPYNEQFF
TRBV27	TRBJ2-3	NA	TRBD2	TGTGCCAGCAGTCTAACTAGCGGGAGTGTGACAGATACGCAGTATTTT	CASSLTSGSVTDTQYF
TRBV20-1	TRBJ2-7	many	TRBD1	TGCAGTGCTACACAGGGGGCTGGGGAGCAGTACTTC	CSATQGAGEQYF
TRBV20-1	TRBJ2-3	NA	NA	TGCAGTCCATTGGGAGATACGCAGTATTTT	CSPLGDTQYF
TRBV5-5	TRBJ2-5	few	TRBD1	TGTGCCAGCAGCGGCAGGCAGGGGGCCTATGAGACCCAGTACTTC	CASSGRQGAYETQYF
TRBV2	TRBJ2-3	many	NA	TGTGCCAGCCCTGCGTTCAGCACAGATACGCAGTATTTT	CASPAFSTDTQYF
TRBV28	TRBJ2-3	many	TRBD1	TGTGCCAGCAGTTGGGACAGGGGTTCAGATACGCAGTATTTT	CASSWDRGSDTQYF
TRBV7-6	TRBJ2-2	many	NA	TGTGCCAGCAGCTTAGAGTCGAGCTCCGGGGAGCTGTTTTTT	CASSLESSSGELFF
TRBV6-1	TRBJ2-3	many	TRBD2	TGTGCCAGCAGACCCCTAGCGGGAGGGTACACAGATACGCAGTATTTT	CASRPLAGGYTDTQYF
TRBV5-1	TRBJ2-3	few	NA	TGCGCCAGCAGCTTGGTTGGGGGCTCGAGCGCAGATACGCAGTATTTT	CASSLVGGSSADTQYF
TRBV27	TRBJ1-4	few	NA	TGTGCCAGCAGGACCGAGCTTGGGGAGAATGAAAAACTGTTTTTT	CASRTELGENEKLFF